This passage covers 5 T cell receptor beta chains from one sample sequenced in a study of beta chain features in type 1 diabetes (dated by TCRdb to the late 2010s). Library method: the immunoSEQ multiplex PCR assay. The High Capacity cDNA Reverse Transcription Kit was used to reverse transcribe all of the isolated RNA, meaning that expressed TCRB transcripts were what got sequenced. Drawn from immuneACCESS, this table holds only the in-frame rearrangements with V and J called that TCRdb kept. Clones are partly lost; checked studies trace under half to an unresolved V gene and leave the rest unexplained. This sample comprises roughly 450,000 clones, 9.5% to 12% of them detected only once. 0.045% to 0.05% of the sample is in the top ten clones. Input material: naive CD4+ T cells from blood. The sample's cell subset or site label, decoded: true naive CD4+ T cells. The source is a young woman in good health.

The table lists this clone with a count of one. The chain is built from TRBV12-5 and TRBJ2-5, with unresolved D. Germline CDR1 is LGHNT and CDR2 is FRNRAP. With 6 bases removed from V and 2 bases from J, the gap between germline ends came to 10 bases. The length of the CDR3 is 13 residues. CDR3 amino acids: CASGLWWQETQYF. DNA of the CDR3: TGTGCTAGTGGACTGTGGTGGCAAGAGACCCAGTACTTC.

This clone was detected ten times or more. The chain employs TRBV29-1 and TRBJ1-2; tentatively, D is TRBD1 (5 bases). Germline assignment: CDR1 SQVTM and CDR2 ANQGSEA. CDR3 length: 12 amino acids. Trimming removed 1 base at V and 6 bases at J, with 9 bases between. CDR3 DNA sequence: TGCAGCGTTGAAGGGGCAGGGCATGGCTACACCTTC. Translating gives CSVEGAGHGYTF.

The chain carries TRBV7-9 and TRBJ1-4; D not resolved. V lost 6 bases and J 8 bases, leaving 19 bases between the germline ends. From germline, CDR1 is SEHNR and CDR2 FQNEAQ (reference sequence). The CDR3 runs to 15 residues. CDR3 DNA sequence: TGTGCCAGCAGTAGAGATGGGCTCCCGACCGAAAAACTGTTTTTT. This encodes CASSRDGLPTEKLFF.

The CDR3 DNA is TGTGCCAGCAGTGATTGGGACAGAGATCAGCCCCAGCATTTT. As protein: CASSDWDRDQPQHF. The chain employs TRBV6-4 and TRBJ1-5, with TRBD1 matching 7 bases. The CDR3 extends over 14 amino acids. J lost 5 bases, V lost 3 bases, and 4 bases had no gene match. CDR1 and CDR2 (germline): MRHNA, SNTAGT.

The V call is TRBV12-5, the J call TRBJ2-7; D ambiguous. Trimming pared 2 bases from V and 0 bases from J, leaving 14 bases between. The CDR3 loop spans 16 amino acids. Germline CDR1 is LGHNT and CDR2 is FRNRAP. The CDR3 DNA sequence: TGTGCTAGTGGTTTGATCCTTGGCAGGACCTCCTACGAGCAGTACTTC. Translating it yields CASGLILGRTSYEQYF.